This record looks at one T cell receptor (beta chain) sequence and its context. The target antigen is unknown. This sample is drawn from a study of T cell repertoires in cytomegalovirus infection. About the study: Both a matching HLA type and CMV infection were indicated by public TCR beta signatures.

TCRdb fed the reads into MiXCR, producing one record per CDR3 protein. The profile covers more than 85,000 distinct CDR3 sequences, with under 25% appearing a single time and around 42% taken by the ten largest. Germline lookup yields CDR1 SEHNR and CDR2 FQNEAQ (reference sequence). This CDR3 region has 14 residues. V gave up 1 base and J gave up 10 bases, with 14 bases separating them. General study results and limits: Predominance within the ex vivo response was attributable to HLA-C-restricted CMV-specific TCR beta clonotypes. Pooled public TCR beta family frequency picked out CMV carriers with the relevant HLA.

The sequenced sample was CD8+ T cells from PBMCs. The chain joins TRBV7-9 to TRBJ2-1; TRBD2 is a possible D gene (5 bases). The TCR was taken from a human donor in good health (CMV status not recorded). Some clones in this sample may be carry-over from other donors' samples. CDR3 bases: TGTGCCAGCAGCTTAGTAGTGGGAGAGAACGAGCAGTTCTTC. Its protein product is CASSLVVGENEQFF.